This is a list of T cell receptor beta chains from one sample in a study of blood T cell repertoires in COVID-19. This table comes from immunoSEQ multiplex PCR, and its TCRdb copy is limited to in-frame clones, with some not included. The sample consists of roughly 140,000 clones, more than 80% of them appearing once. The sample comprised peripheral blood. Receptors were obtained from a human donor with acute or convalescent COVID-19. The donor label of this sample is uncertain. Each CDR3 is given with its conserved first and last residue. The order of the fields is J gene, clone size, V gene, D gene, CDR3 DNA, CDR3 protein. D genes are given only for firm matches. The size of a clone is reported for some rows only, either as once, few or many, or as a class for expanded clones.

J gene: TRBJ1-1
clone size: NA
V gene: TRBV30
D gene: NA
CDR3 DNA: TGTGCCTGGAGTGTAAGTCAGGGAGGCACTGAAGCTTTCTTT
CDR3 protein: CAWSVSQGGTEAFF

J gene: TRBJ2-5
clone size: NA
V gene: TRBV3-1/TRBV3-2
D gene: TRBD2
CDR3 DNA: TGTGCCAGCAGCCAAGATAGCGGGGGGGGAGAGACCCAGTACTTC
CDR3 protein: CASSQDSGGGETQYF

J gene: TRBJ2-7
clone size: NA
V gene: TRBV5-6
D gene: NA
CDR3 DNA: TGTGCCAGCAGCTACCGGGGGGCTATCGACGAGCAGTACTTC
CDR3 protein: CASSYRGAIDEQYF

J gene: TRBJ1-2
clone size: once
V gene: TRBV6-5
D gene: TRBD1
CDR3 DNA: TGTGCCAGCAGCGCCGGGACAGGACGTGGCTACACCTTC
CDR3 protein: CASSAGTGRGYTF

J gene: TRBJ1-3
clone size: few
V gene: TRBV6-5
D gene: TRBD1
CDR3 DNA: TGTGCCAGCAGTTACCAGGGGGCGGCTGGAAACACCATATATTTT
CDR3 protein: CASSYQGAAGNTIYF

J gene: TRBJ1-3
clone size: NA
V gene: TRBV19
D gene: NA
CDR3 DNA: TGTGCCACCAAAGCCGGGGGAGGAAACACCATATATTTT
CDR3 protein: CATKAGGGNTIYF

J gene: TRBJ1-2
clone size: NA
V gene: TRBV30
D gene: NA
CDR3 DNA: TGTGCCTGGAGACCCTCCCACCCCGCTTCTCAGGGCTATGGCTACACCTTC
CDR3 protein: CAWRPSHPASQGYGYTF

J gene: TRBJ2-2
clone size: NA
V gene: TRBV5-4
D gene: NA
CDR3 DNA: TGTGCCAGCAGCTACGGTAACACCGGGGAGCTGTTTTTT
CDR3 protein: CASSYGNTGELFF

J gene: TRBJ1-5
clone size: NA
V gene: TRBV7-8
D gene: NA
CDR3 DNA: TGTGCCAGCAGCCTTGACCAGCTTCAAAGGGGATTGCAGCCCCAGCATTTT
CDR3 protein: CASSLDQLQRGLQPQHF

J gene: TRBJ1-3
clone size: NA
V gene: TRBV11-2
D gene: NA
CDR3 DNA: TGTGCCTCGAAAGGGGATTTAGTTGGAAACACCATATATTTT
CDR3 protein: CASKGDLVGNTIYF

J gene: TRBJ1-2
clone size: NA
V gene: TRBV10-2
D gene: NA
CDR3 DNA: TGCGCCAGCAGTAATTCGCGGGTAAACTATGGCTACACCTTC
CDR3 protein: CASSNSRVNYGYTF

J gene: TRBJ1-1
clone size: NA
V gene: TRBV29-1
D gene: NA
CDR3 DNA: TGCAGCGATTCTGGGCCCTCCAACACTGAAGCTTTCTTT
CDR3 protein: CSDSGPSNTEAFF

J gene: TRBJ1-2
clone size: few
V gene: TRBV28
D gene: TRBD1
CDR3 DNA: TGTGCCAGCAGTTTCCCGCCGGGACAGGGGCTCGTCTATGGCTACACCTTC
CDR3 protein: CASSFPPGQGLVYGYTF

J gene: TRBJ1-1
clone size: NA
V gene: TRBV5-4
D gene: TRBD1
CDR3 DNA: TGTGCCAGCAGACCGGACAGGGGGGCTGAAGCTTTCTTT
CDR3 protein: CASRPDRGAEAFF

J gene: TRBJ2-5
clone size: NA
V gene: TRBV9
D gene: TRBD2
CDR3 DNA: TGTGCCAGCACCACGGGGGGGGCTCCCCAAGAGACCCAGTACTTC
CDR3 protein: CASTTGGAPQETQYF

J gene: TRBJ1-2
clone size: NA
V gene: TRBV6-5
D gene: NA
CDR3 DNA: TGTGCCACCCTCGAGGCAGGGCACTATGGCTACACCTTC
CDR3 protein: CATLEAGHYGYTF

J gene: TRBJ1-2
clone size: once
V gene: TRBV4-1
D gene: TRBD1
CDR3 DNA: TGCGCCAGCAGCCAAGCCGTTGGACAGGGGGCCGTCTATGGCTACACCTTC
CDR3 protein: CASSQAVGQGAVYGYTF

J gene: TRBJ1-2
clone size: NA
V gene: TRBV5-4
D gene: NA
CDR3 DNA: TGTGCCAGCAGCTCCGGGGACATCGGCTATGGCTACACCTTC
CDR3 protein: CASSSGDIGYGYTF

J gene: TRBJ1-6
clone size: once
V gene: TRBV27
D gene: TRBD1
CDR3 DNA: TGTGCCAGCAGTTTATCGCTAGGGGGCTCAAATTCACCCCTCCACTTT
CDR3 protein: CASSLSLGGSNSPLHF

J gene: TRBJ2-3
clone size: NA
V gene: TRBV19
D gene: NA
CDR3 DNA: TGTGCCACTAAGGACAGAGACCGCACAGATACGCAGTATTTT
CDR3 protein: CATKDRDRTDTQYF

J gene: TRBJ1-5
clone size: few
V gene: TRBV4-1
D gene: NA
CDR3 DNA: TGCGCCAGCAGCCAAGACCCCGGGACTTCGAATCAGCCCCAGCATTTT
CDR3 protein: CASSQDPGTSNQPQHF

J gene: TRBJ2-2
clone size: NA
V gene: TRBV24-1
D gene: TRBD2
CDR3 DNA: TGTGCCACCCGCGGGGCGGGGGGGCAAGCCGGGGAGCTGTTTTTT
CDR3 protein: CATRGAGGQAGELFF

J gene: TRBJ1-4
clone size: NA
V gene: TRBV19
D gene: NA
CDR3 DNA: TGTGCCAGTCTAGACTTCGGGAAAAAACTGTTTTTT
CDR3 protein: CASLDFGKKLFF

J gene: TRBJ2-1
clone size: few
V gene: TRBV5-6
D gene: TRBD1
CDR3 DNA: TGTGCCAGCAGCGATCCGGGACAGGGGATCGATGAGCAGTTCTTC
CDR3 protein: CASSDPGQGIDEQFF

J gene: TRBJ2-2
clone size: NA
V gene: TRBV18
D gene: NA
CDR3 DNA: TGTGCCACCGATGTGCGTGCCACCGGGGAGCTGTTTTTT
CDR3 protein: CATDVRATGELFF

J gene: TRBJ2-3
clone size: NA
V gene: TRBV5-1
D gene: NA
CDR3 DNA: TGCGCCAGCTCGTCCTCGGGGGACCCTACAGATACGCAGTATTTT
CDR3 protein: CASSSSGDPTDTQYF

J gene: TRBJ1-4
clone size: NA
V gene: TRBV19
D gene: NA
CDR3 DNA: TGTGCCAGTGCAGGGAGGGCCGGTAGGGAAAAACTGTTTTTT
CDR3 protein: CASAGRAGREKLFF

J gene: TRBJ1-5
clone size: once
V gene: TRBV5-8
D gene: NA
CDR3 DNA: TGTGCCAGCAGCTTGAGGAGGGCCAGAGCCAATCAGCCCCAGCATTTT
CDR3 protein: CASSLRRARANQPQHF

J gene: TRBJ1-4
clone size: NA
V gene: TRBV9
D gene: NA
CDR3 DNA: TGTGCCAGCAGCGTATGGGACTCAACTAATGAAAAACTGTTTTTT
CDR3 protein: CASSVWDSTNEKLFF

J gene: TRBJ2-1
clone size: few
V gene: TRBV7-9
D gene: TRBD2
CDR3 DNA: TGTGCCAGCAGCTCCCCGGGACTAGCGCTATACAATGAGCAGTTCTTC
CDR3 protein: CASSSPGLALYNEQFF

J gene: TRBJ2-7
clone size: NA
V gene: TRBV12-3/TRBV12-4
D gene: NA
CDR3 DNA: TGTGCCAGCAGCCCGCAGGGAAGGGCTAAGCAGTACTTC
CDR3 protein: CASSPQGRAKQYF

J gene: TRBJ1-6
clone size: NA
V gene: TRBV7-6
D gene: NA
CDR3 DNA: TGTGCCAGCAGCTTGGCGGGGGGAGGACCCCTCCACTTT
CDR3 protein: CASSLAGGGPLHF

J gene: TRBJ1-1
clone size: NA
V gene: TRBV6-6
D gene: NA
CDR3 DNA: TGTGCCAGCAGTTCTACAGGGAAGAACACTGAAGCTTTCTTT
CDR3 protein: CASSSTGKNTEAFF